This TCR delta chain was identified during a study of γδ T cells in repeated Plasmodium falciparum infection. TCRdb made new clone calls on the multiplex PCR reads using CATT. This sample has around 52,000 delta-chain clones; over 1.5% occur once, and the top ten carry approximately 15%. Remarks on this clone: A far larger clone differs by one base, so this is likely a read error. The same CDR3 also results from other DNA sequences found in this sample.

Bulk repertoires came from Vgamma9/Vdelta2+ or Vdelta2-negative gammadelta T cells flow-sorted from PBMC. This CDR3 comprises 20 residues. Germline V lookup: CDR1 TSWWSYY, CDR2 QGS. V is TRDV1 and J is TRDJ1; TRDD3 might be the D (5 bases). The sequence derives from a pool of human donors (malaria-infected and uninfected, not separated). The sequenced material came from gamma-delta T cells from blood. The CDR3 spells CALGEPLFGVEPFWTDKLIF. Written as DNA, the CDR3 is TGCGCTCTTGGGGAACCCCTCTTCGGTGTGGAACCGTTTTGGACCGATAAACTCATCTTT.